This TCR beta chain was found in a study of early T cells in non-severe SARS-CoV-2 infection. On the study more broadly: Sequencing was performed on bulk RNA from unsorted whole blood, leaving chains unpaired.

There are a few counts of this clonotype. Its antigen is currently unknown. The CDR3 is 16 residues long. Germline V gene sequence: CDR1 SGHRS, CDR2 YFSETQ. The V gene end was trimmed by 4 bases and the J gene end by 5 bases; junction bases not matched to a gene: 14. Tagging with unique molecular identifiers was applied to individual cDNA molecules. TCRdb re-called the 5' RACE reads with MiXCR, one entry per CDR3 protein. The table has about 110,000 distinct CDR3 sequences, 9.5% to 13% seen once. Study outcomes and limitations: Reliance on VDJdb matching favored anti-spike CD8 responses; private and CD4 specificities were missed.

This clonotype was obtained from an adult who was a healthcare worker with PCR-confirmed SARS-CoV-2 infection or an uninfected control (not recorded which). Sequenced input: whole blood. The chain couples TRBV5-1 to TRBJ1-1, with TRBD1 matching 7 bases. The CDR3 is CASSPTRDSGRTEAFF. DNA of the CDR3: TGCGCCAGCAGCCCAACCCGGGACAGTGGACGGACTGAAGCTTTCTTT.